The 23 T cell receptor beta chains presented below share a single source sample, sequenced in a study of HIV-infected patients and healthy controls. In TCRdb, the 5' RACE reads were re-called with MiXCR into one record per CDR3 protein. The sample carries around 67,000 distinct CDR3 sequences, around 16% recorded once. The sequencing sample was made of CD4+ T cells from blood. These receptors all stem from a human donor in good health.

J is TRBJ1-1 and V is TRBV25-1; the D gene is possibly TRBD1 (6 bases). Germline CDR1 and CDR2: MGHDK and SYGVNS. With 6 bases removed from V and 4 bases from J, the gap between germline ends came to 12 bases. CDR3 length equals 13 residues. As DNA, the CDR3 is TGTGCCAGCAGGGGGGGCGCGGGCACTGAAGCTTTCTTT. Its translation is CASRGGAGTEAFF. The variable domain in full, completed from reference TRBV25-1 and TRBJ1-1, reads EADIYQTPRYLVIGTGKKITLECSQTMGHDKMYWYQQDPGMELHLIHYSYGVNSTEKGDLSSESTVSRIRTEHFPLTLESARPSHTSQYLCASRGGAGTEAFFGQGTRLTVV.

The rearrangement uses TRBV5-6 and TRBJ2-7; no definite D call. The length of the CDR3 is 11 residues. The germline V gene encodes CDR1 SGHDT and CDR2 YYEEEE. V was cut by 1 base and J by 6 bases, with 5 bases left in between. CDR3 region: CASSLMGEQYF. The CDR3 DNA reads TGTGCCAGCAGCTTGATGGGCGAGCAGTACTTC. The full variable domain, in which reference TRBV5-6 and TRBJ2-7 provide the parts outside the CDR3, is DAGVTQSPTHLIKTRGQQVTLRCSPKSGHDTVSWYQQALGQGPQFIFQYYEEEERQRGNFPDRFSGHQFPNYSSELNVNALLLGDSALYLCASSLMGEQYFGPGTRLTVT.

This clonotype was picked up a small number of times. The chain is built from TRBV12-3 or TRBV12-4 and TRBJ1-2, with 12 nucleotides matching TRBD1. The V and J ends lost 6 bases and 7 bases, in that order; junction bases with no gene match: 15. The CDR3 runs to 17 residues. CDR3 nucleotides: TGTGCCAGCAGCTCGGGACAGGGGGCCCTACGCGGAGGTGGCTACACCTTC. Translated: CASSSGQGALRGGGYTF.

Ten or more counts support this clonotype. V usage is TRBV20-1 and J usage is TRBJ2-7, with 8 bases aligning to TRBD2. Germline CDR1 reads DFQATT; CDR2 reads SNEGSKA (reference sequence). The CDR3 has 17 residues. Trimming at V came to 0 bases and at J to 0 bases, leaving 10 bases not matched to a gene. This CDR3 reads CSARDLELADFSYEQYF. The CDR3, as DNA: TGCAGTGCTAGAGATCTGGAACTAGCGGATTTCTCCTACGAGCAGTACTTC.

The CDR3 DNA is TGTGCCTGGCAACCGGGACAGGGTGAACCTGAAGCTTTCTTT. This sequence encodes CAWQPGQGEPEAFF. This chain connects TRBV30 to TRBJ1-1, with 9 bases fitting TRBD1. V trimming: 5 bases; J trimming: 6 bases; junction bases outside the gene matches: 10. The CDR3 covers 14 residues. The germline gives CDR1 GTSNPN, CDR2 SVGIG (reference sequence).

This clonotype has at least ten counts. The chain links TRBV7-2 to TRBJ1-1; 9 nucleotides agree with TRBD1. The germline CDR1 and CDR2 sequences are SGHTA and FQGNSA. V gave up 4 bases and J gave up 10 bases; unmatched junction bases: 7. The length of the CDR3 is 13 residues. CDR3 coding DNA: TGTGCCAGCAGCTCTCCGGACAGGGGACGAGCTTTCTTT. This gives the protein CASSSPDRGRAFF.

In this sample, this clonotype turned up a few times. The chain couples TRBV28 to TRBJ2-1, with D uncertain. This CDR3 region has 12 residues. V gave up 5 bases and J gave up 9 bases, with 11 bases separating them. Germline V CDR1 and CDR2: MDHEN, SYDVKM. CDR3 region: CASSPTTGEQFF. In DNA, the CDR3 is TGTGCCAGCAGTCCCACGACCGGTGAGCAGTTCTTC.

The chain combines TRBV7-9 with TRBJ2-1; D ambiguous. Germline V gene sequence: CDR1 SEHNR, CDR2 FQNEAQ (reference sequence). This CDR3 spans 13 amino acids. Trimming took off 5 bases at V and 8 bases at J, with 13 bases between the two ends. CDR3 loop: CASSPTVRDEQFF. The CDR3 bases are TGTGCCAGCAGCCCCACGGTTCGGGATGAGCAGTTCTTC. Full variable domain (outside the CDR3, taken from reference TRBV7-9 and TRBJ2-1): DTGVSQNPRHKITKRGQNVTFRCDPISEHNRLYWYRQTLGQGPEFLTYFQNEAQLEKSRLLSDRFSAERPKGSFSTLEIQRTEQGDSAMYLCASSPTVRDEQFFGPGTRLTVL.

The V gene is TRBV2, the J gene TRBJ1-5; D call uncertain. The CDR3 totals 13 residues. The V end lost 1 base, the J end lost 8 bases, and 9 bases lay between the germline ends. The germline V gene encodes CDR1 SNHLY and CDR2 FYNNEI. The CDR3 DNA follows: TGTGCCAGCAGTGAAGTAGAGAATAAGCCCCAGCATTTT. Translating gives CASSEVENKPQHF.

The chain is built from TRBV6-5 and TRBJ2-3; no reliable D call. This CDR3 has 15 amino acids. The V gene's germline CDR1 is MNHEY and CDR2 SVGAGI. Trimming pared 3 bases from V and 2 bases from J, leaving 12 bases between. CDR3 in amino acids: CASSYSLAVTDTQYF. As DNA, the CDR3 is TGTGCCAGCAGTTATTCGCTCGCGGTCACAGATACGCAGTATTTT.

This clonotype appeared a few times. The rearrangement uses TRBV6-2 or TRBV6-3 and TRBJ2-6, with a tentative D call TRBD2 (5 bases). The CDR3 spans 16 residues. Germline V CDR1 and CDR2: MNHEY, SVGEGT. With 0 bases removed from V and 4 bases from J, the gap between germline ends came to 10 bases. The CDR3 region is CASSYSRGIGANVLTF. In DNA, the CDR3 is TGTGCCAGCAGTTACTCCCGGGGTATAGGGGCCAACGTCCTGACTTTC.

The chain joins TRBV6-5 to TRBJ2-1; 14 bases line up with TRBD2. With V trimmed by 6 bases and J by 7 bases, 8 bases remained unmatched. This CDR3 region has 16 residues. CDR1 MNHEY and CDR2 SVGAGI come from the germline V gene. CDR3 in DNA: TGTGCCAGCAGACCGACTAGCGGGGGGGTACTGAATGAGCAGTTCTTC. Its protein product is CASRPTSGGVLNEQFF.

The chain combines TRBV6-2 or TRBV6-3 with TRBJ2-3; 13 nucleotides match TRBD2. V gave up 6 bases and J gave up 1 base; unmatched junction bases: 13. Germline CDR1 is MNHEY and CDR2 is SVGEGT. This CDR3 region has 19 residues. The CDR3 bases are TGTGCCAGCAGCCCCACACTAGCGGGAGGGCCTACAGGCACAGATACGCAGTATTTT. It is translated as CASSPTLAGGPTGTDTQYF.

This clonotype occurred many times. This chain joins TRBV2 and TRBJ2-3; D is uncertain. The V end was cut by 6 bases, the J end by 1 base, with 8 bases between. Germline lookup yields CDR1 SNHLY and CDR2 FYNNEI. This CDR3 is built from 13 residues. The DNA of the CDR3 is TGTGCCAGCAGGATGGCGCGCACAGATACGCAGTATTTT. It is translated as CASRMARTDTQYF.

This clonotype came up a few times. The chain has TRBV5-1 and TRBJ1-4, with D possibly TRBD1 on 5 matching bases. V was shortened by 2 bases and J by 5 bases, with 10 bases between the two germline ends. This CDR3 comprises 14 residues. Germline values: CDR1 SGHRS, CDR2 YFSETQ. The CDR3 bases are TGCGCCAGCAGCTTTTACAGGCCCAATGAAAAACTGTTTTTT. It yields the protein CASSFYRPNEKLFF. Using reference TRBV5-1 and TRBJ1-4 for the parts outside the CDR3, the full variable domain is KAGVTQTPRYLIKTRGQQVTLSCSPISGHRSVSWYQQTPGQGLQFLFEYFSETQRNKGNFPGRFSGRQFSNSRSEMNVSTLELGDSALYLCASSFYRPNEKLFFGSGTQLSVL.

This clonotype was seen ten or more times. CDR3 amino acids: CSVVISRSGVFSSSYNEQFF. Written as DNA, the CDR3 is TGCAGCGTTGTAATTAGTCGGTCAGGGGTCTTTTCCAGCTCATACAATGAGCAGTTCTTC. The rearrangement links TRBV29-1 to TRBJ2-1; possible D gene TRBD1, 6 bases. Germline assignment: CDR1 SQVTM and CDR2 ANQGSEA. Trimming removed 4 bases at V and 4 bases at J, with 32 bases between. This CDR3 comprises 20 residues.

This clonotype was recorded many times. V usage is TRBV6-2 or TRBV6-3 and J usage is TRBJ2-3; tentative D call: TRBD1 (6 bases). CDR3 length: 15 amino acids. Germline V CDR1 and CDR2: MNHEY, SVGEGT. The ends were cut back, 6 bases at V and 2 bases at J, with 15 bases in the middle. The CDR3: CASSRGQANTDTQYF. CDR3 bases: TGTGCCAGCAGCAGGGGTCAGGCTAACACAGATACGCAGTATTTT.

This clonotype appeared a few times. The rearrangement links TRBV29-1 to TRBJ2-7; tentative D call: TRBD1 (5 bases). Trimming pared 7 bases from V and 7 bases from J, leaving 14 bases between. Germline lookup yields CDR1 SQVTM and CDR2 ANQGSEA. CDR3 length equals 11 residues. The CDR3 is CSATTVGEQYF. The CDR3 nucleotides read TGCAGCGCTACGACAGTAGGGGAGCAGTACTTC.

This clonotype was seen ten or more times. The gene calls are TRBV29-1 and TRBJ2-7, with D unclear. Trimming cost V 5 bases and J 1 base, with 15 bases left between them. The germline CDR1 and CDR2 sequences are SQVTM and ANQGSEA. This CDR3 spans 14 amino acids. The CDR3 DNA sequence: TGCAGCGTTTGGGATCCCACTGGATCCTACGAGCAGTACTTC. It specifies CSVWDPTGSYEQYF.

The rearrangement joins TRBV5-5 to TRBJ1-5; no clear D. CDR1 is SGHKS, CDR2 YYEKEE, per germline (reference sequence). With 1 base removed from V and 0 bases from J, the gap between germline ends came to 8 bases. CDR3 length: 15 amino acids. For the CDR3, the DNA is TGTGCCAGCAGCTTGTCACCACATAGCAATCAGCCCCAGCATTTT. It codes for CASSLSPHSNQPQHF.

This clonotype showed up just a few times. V gene TRBV20-1 combines with J gene TRBJ1-4, with D perhaps matching TRBD1 (5 bases). The CDR3 is 15 amino acids. Per germline, CDR1 DFQATT and CDR2 SNEGSKA (reference sequence). Between the trimmed V and J ends, which lost 3 bases and 8 bases, there was a span of 19 bases. CDR3 protein: CSASKSGVPEEKLFF. Here the CDR3 DNA reads TGCAGTGCTAGCAAATCGGGGGTCCCCGAGGAAAAACTGTTTTTT.

This clonotype was detected a few times. V gene TRBV2 combines with J gene TRBJ1-5, with a weak D call TRBD1 (5 bases). V dropped 11 bases and J dropped 2 bases, with 13 bases sitting between them. Per the germline V gene, CDR1 is SNHLY and CDR2 is FYNNEI. The CDR3 length is 13 residues. The CDR3 region is CAGGGGGNQPQHF. The CDR3 DNA follows: TGTGCCGGCGGGGGGGGTGGCAATCAGCCCCAGCATTTT.

This clonotype was seen a handful of times. The chain carries TRBV20-1 and TRBJ2-1, with 9 positions matching TRBD2. With V trimmed by 2 bases and J by 1 base, 3 bases remained unmatched. This CDR3 region has 15 residues. Germline V gives CDR1 DFQATT, CDR2 SNEGSKA (reference sequence). Here the CDR3 reads CSARRREGSYNEQFF. The CDR3 region has the DNA TGCAGTGCTAGACGGCGGGAGGGATCCTACAATGAGCAGTTCTTC.